This TCR beta chain is drawn from a study of shared clonotypes between healthy human individuals. Study outcomes and limitations: Sample collection involved blood only; tissue repertoires are likely different. The generation probabilities recorded for non-shared clonotypes fell below those of clonotypes shared by all four donors.

CDR1 and CDR2 (germline): SGDLS, YYNGEE. The CDR3 has 15 amino acids. The germline V and J ends were trimmed by 0 bases and 4 bases, with 10 bases remaining between them. Profiling relied on immunoSEQ multiplex PCR, and the TCRdb table lists in-frame clones only, not all of them. The table records approximately 1.1 million clones, around 78% of them present only once. With respect to this clone: Antigen: not known.

The sequenced sample was memory CD4+ T cells from PBMCs. The subset here: CD45RA-negative fraction. This clonotype was obtained from a man younger than 35 in good health. Some clones in this sample may be carry-over from other donors' samples. The chain combines TRBV9 with TRBJ1-4; the D gene is possibly TRBD1 (5 bases). CDR3 loop: CASSVVGDLNEKLFF. CDR3 coding DNA: TGTGCCAGCAGCGTAGTGGGGGACCTTAATGAAAAACTGTTTTTT.